The next 5 T cell receptor beta chains were all read from a single sample in a study of a mutant IDH1 vaccine in newly diagnosed glioma. Using immunoSEQ multiplex PCR, the repertoire was profiled, and TCRdb retains in-frame clones only, with some absent. The sample lists roughly 51,000 clones; around 81% were seen once. Sample time point: week 5, during vaccination. A single vaccine dose contained 300 ug of mutant IDH1 20-mer peptide, and topical imiquimod was used with it. Their specific antigens are unknown. The sequenced sample was PBMCs, obtained from a glioma patient whose treatment included an IDH1 peptide vaccine. These receptors were obtained from a man aged 30 to 39 with glioma.

The rearrangement links TRBV2 to TRBJ2-7; D may be TRBD1 (6 bases). V dropped 1 base and J dropped 2 bases, with 6 bases sitting between them. The CDR3 runs to 13 residues. Germline-derived CDR1 and CDR2 are SNHLY and FYNNEI. This CDR3 is CASSEGTAYEQYF. CDR3 DNA: TGTGCCAGCAGTGAAGGGACAGCCTACGAGCAGTACTTC.

The chain carries TRBV9 and TRBJ1-6; TRBD1 is a possible D gene (5 bases). The CDR3 is 14 amino acids. Per the germline V gene, CDR1 is SGDLS and CDR2 is YYNGEE. Trimming removed 2 bases at V and 5 bases at J, with 8 bases between. The CDR3 DNA is TGTGCCAGCAGCGTCCAACAGGATAATTCACCCCTCCACTTT. It encodes CASSVQQDNSPLHF.

V and J are TRBV30 and TRBJ2-7; D possibly uses TRBD1 or TRBD2 (6 bases each). The V end lost 0 bases, the J end lost 10 bases, and 13 bases lay between the germline ends. The germline gives CDR1 GTSNPN, CDR2 SVGIG (reference sequence). The CDR3 length is 12 residues. Here the CDR3 reads CAWSVTRGDQYF. In nucleotides, the CDR3 is TGTGCCTGGAGTGTAACAAGGGGGGATCAGTACTTC.

CDR3 protein: CASSLGRSEISPLHF. CDR3 nucleotides: TGCGCCAGCAGCTTGGGTAGGAGTGAGATTTCACCCCTCCACTTT. The chain employs TRBV5-1 and TRBJ1-6; D unclear. Trimming left V 0 bases short and J 9 bases short, with 13 bases between. The CDR3 runs to 15 residues. Germline CDR1 is SGHRS and CDR2 is YFSETQ. The whole variable domain, remainder taken from reference TRBV5-1 and TRBJ1-6, is KAGVTQTPRYLIKTRGQQVTLSCSPISGHRSVSWYQQTPGQGLQFLFEYFSETQRNKGNFPGRFSGRQFSNSRSEMNVSTLELGDSALYLCASSLGRSEISPLHFGNGTRLTVT.

The V and J genes are TRBV7-8 and TRBJ1-1; D uncertain. V lost 0 bases and J lost 1, with 6 bases in between. CDR3 length: 14 amino acids. CDR1 SGHVS and CDR2 FQNEAQ come from the germline V gene. The CDR3 loop is CASSLAGRNTEAFF. CDR3 DNA: TGTGCCAGCAGCTTAGCAGGCAGGAACACTGAAGCTTTCTTT.